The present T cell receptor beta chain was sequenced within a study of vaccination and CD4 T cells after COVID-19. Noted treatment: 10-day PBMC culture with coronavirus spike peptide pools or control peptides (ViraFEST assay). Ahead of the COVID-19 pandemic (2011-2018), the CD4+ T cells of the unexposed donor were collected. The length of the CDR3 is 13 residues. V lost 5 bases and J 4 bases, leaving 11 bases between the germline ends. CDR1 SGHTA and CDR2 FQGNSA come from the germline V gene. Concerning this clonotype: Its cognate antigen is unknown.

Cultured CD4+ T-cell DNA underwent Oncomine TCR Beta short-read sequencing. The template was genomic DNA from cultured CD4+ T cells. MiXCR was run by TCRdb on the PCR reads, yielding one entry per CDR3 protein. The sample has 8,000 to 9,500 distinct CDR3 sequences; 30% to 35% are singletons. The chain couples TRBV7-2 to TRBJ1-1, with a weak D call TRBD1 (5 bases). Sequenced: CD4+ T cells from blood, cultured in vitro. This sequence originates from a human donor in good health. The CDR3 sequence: CASSLGGGTEAFF. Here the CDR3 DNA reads TGTGCCAGCAGCCTCGGGGGGGGCACTGAAGCTTTCTTT.